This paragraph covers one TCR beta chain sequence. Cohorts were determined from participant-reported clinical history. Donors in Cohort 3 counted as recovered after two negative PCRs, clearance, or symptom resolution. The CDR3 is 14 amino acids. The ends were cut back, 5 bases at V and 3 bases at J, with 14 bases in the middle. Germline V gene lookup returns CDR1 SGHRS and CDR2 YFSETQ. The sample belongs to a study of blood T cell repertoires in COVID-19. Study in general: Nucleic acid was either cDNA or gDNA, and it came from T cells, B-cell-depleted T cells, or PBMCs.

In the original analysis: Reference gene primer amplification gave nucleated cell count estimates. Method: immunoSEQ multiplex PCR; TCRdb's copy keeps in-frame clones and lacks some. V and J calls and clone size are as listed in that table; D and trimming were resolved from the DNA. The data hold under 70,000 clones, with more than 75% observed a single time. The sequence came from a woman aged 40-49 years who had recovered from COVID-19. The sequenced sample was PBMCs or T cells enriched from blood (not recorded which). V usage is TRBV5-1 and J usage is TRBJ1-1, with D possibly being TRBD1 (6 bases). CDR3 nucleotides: TGCGCCAGCAGTTTGAACCCAGGGGACACTGAAGCTTTCTTT. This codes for CASSLNPGDTEAFF.